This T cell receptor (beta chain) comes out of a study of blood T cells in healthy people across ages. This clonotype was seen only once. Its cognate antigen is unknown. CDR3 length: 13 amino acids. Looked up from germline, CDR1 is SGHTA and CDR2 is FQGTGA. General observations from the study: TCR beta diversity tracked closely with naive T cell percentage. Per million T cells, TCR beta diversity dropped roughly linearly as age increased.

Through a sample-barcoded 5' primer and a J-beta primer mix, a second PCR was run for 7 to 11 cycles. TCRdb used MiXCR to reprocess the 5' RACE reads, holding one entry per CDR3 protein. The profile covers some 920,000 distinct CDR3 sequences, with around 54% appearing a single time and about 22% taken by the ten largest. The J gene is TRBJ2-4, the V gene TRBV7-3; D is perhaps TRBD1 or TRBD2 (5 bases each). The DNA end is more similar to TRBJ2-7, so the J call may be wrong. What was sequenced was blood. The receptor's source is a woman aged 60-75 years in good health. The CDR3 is CASSPGTHNEQYF. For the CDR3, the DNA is TGTGCCAGCAGCCCCGGGACCCATAACGAGCAGTACTTC.